One and the same sample provided the 9 T cell receptor beta chains below, sequenced in a study of blood T cell repertoires in COVID-19. This table comes from immunoSEQ multiplex PCR, and its TCRdb copy is limited to in-frame clones, with some not included. The sample holds tens of thousands of clones, more than 75% seen once. Sequences were obtained from peripheral blood. These receptor sequences come from a human donor in a cohort sampled during active COVID-19.

The chain joins TRBV28 to TRBJ1-2; 9 bases agree with TRBD1. V dropped 6 bases and J dropped 5; count of bases not matched to a gene: 16. The CDR3 spans 17 residues. Germline V CDR1 and CDR2: MDHEN, SYDVKM. CDR3 nucleotide sequence: TGTGCCAGCAGGGGCGCGGGACAGGGCGTTCTCGGTTATGGCTACACCTTC. Residues: CASRGAGQGVLGYGYTF.

In nucleotides, the CDR3 is TGCGCCAGCAGCCAGATCCAGATTCCTCCATACAATGAGCAGTTCTTC. Its translation is CASSQIQIPPYNEQFF. The gene calls are TRBV4-1 and TRBJ2-1, with D unresolved. CDR3 length: 16 residues. V gave up 3 bases and J gave up 4 bases, with 16 bases separating them. Germline V gene lookup returns CDR1 MGHRA and CDR2 YSYEKL.

This clone came up a few times. This rearrangement joins TRBV15 to TRBJ2-3, with a possible D match to TRBD1 (5 bases). CDR3 length equals 14 residues. Germline V lookup: CDR1 LNHNV, CDR2 YYDKDF (reference sequence). V lost 8 bases, J lost 4 bases, and 16 bases lay in between. CDR3 sequence reads: CATSRGSGSDTQYF. CDR3 nucleotide sequence: TGTGCCACCTCAAGAGGCTCAGGGTCAGATACGCAGTATTTT.

The rearrangement uses TRBV10-1 and TRBJ1-1; D gene uncertain. CDR3 length equals 13 residues. V lost 2 bases to trimming and J lost 4 bases, with 8 bases between them. CDR1 is WNHNN, CDR2 SYGVQD, per germline (reference sequence). The CDR3 spells CASSEAFGTEAFF. CDR3 sequence (DNA): TGCGCCAGCAGTGAGGCTTTCGGCACTGAAGCTTTCTTT.

V and J are TRBV6-1 and TRBJ1-1; TRBD1 matches at 8 bases. This CDR3 is 14 amino acids long. V lost 3 bases to trimming and J lost 1 base; unmatched junction nucleotides: 1. From germline, CDR1 is MNHNS and CDR2 SASEGT. Here the CDR3 reads CASSEGQANTEAFF. Written as DNA, the CDR3 is TGTGCCAGCAGTGAGGGACAGGCGAACACTGAAGCTTTCTTT.

The rearrangement uses TRBV27 and TRBJ1-6; D call uncertain. V was pared by 5 bases and J by 9 bases, with 11 bases between. Germline loops: CDR1 MNHEY, CDR2 SMNVEV (reference sequence). The CDR3 covers 13 residues. The CDR3: CASSPQSGSPLHF. Here the CDR3 DNA reads TGTGCCAGCAGTCCCCAGAGCGGTTCACCCCTCCACTTT.

The V and J genes are TRBV5-1 and TRBJ2-5, with 11 nucleotides matching TRBD2. The ends lost 4 bases at V and 1 base at J; junction bases unmatched: 9. Per germline, CDR1 SGHRS and CDR2 YFSETQ. This CDR3 spans 17 amino acids. The CDR3 DNA sequence: TGCGCCAGCAGCCCCCGACTAGCGGGGACACTCCAAGAGACCCAGTACTTC. Its translation is CASSPRLAGTLQETQYF.

The V and J genes are TRBV12-5 and TRBJ1-2, with 8 bases aligning to TRBD1. Germline CDR1 and CDR2: LGHNT and FRNRAP. The CDR3 spans 12 residues. J was trimmed by 12 bases and V by 1 base; bases with no gene match: 4. CDR3 in amino acids: CASGLGQGIDTF. The CDR3 bases are TGTGCTAGTGGTTTGGGACAGGGGATTGACACCTTC.

CDR3 coding DNA: TGTGCCAGCTCACCCAGCGGACAGGGGCTTGAAAAACTGTTTTTT. Translation: CASSPSGQGLEKLFF. The rearrangement joins TRBV18 to TRBJ1-4; 9 bases are shared with TRBD1. Germline assignment: CDR1 KGHSH and CDR2 LQKENI. The CDR3 runs 15 residues. The trim removed 3 bases at V and 7 bases at J, leaving 6 bases unmatched.